This T cell receptor beta chain was retrieved from a study of tumor-infiltrating lymphocytes in oesophageal squamous cell carcinoma. TCRdb fed the PCR reads into MiXCR, producing one record per CDR3 protein. The sample lists about 10,000 distinct CDR3 sequences, 55% to 75% occurring once. Germline-derived CDR1 and CDR2 are SGHAT and FQNNGV. There are 15 residues in the CDR3. Trimming left V 5 bases short and J 8 bases short, with 19 bases between. This clonotype appeared a few times. The J gene is TRBJ2-1, the V gene TRBV11-2; the D gene is possibly TRBD1 (6 bases). The sequenced material came from esophageal tumor tissue. The receptor comes from a female donor with esophageal squamous cell carcinoma. The CDR3 loop is CASSLQGGLGYEQFF. In DNA, the CDR3 is TGTGCCAGCAGCCTACAAGGGGGTCTCGGGTATGAGCAGTTCTTC.